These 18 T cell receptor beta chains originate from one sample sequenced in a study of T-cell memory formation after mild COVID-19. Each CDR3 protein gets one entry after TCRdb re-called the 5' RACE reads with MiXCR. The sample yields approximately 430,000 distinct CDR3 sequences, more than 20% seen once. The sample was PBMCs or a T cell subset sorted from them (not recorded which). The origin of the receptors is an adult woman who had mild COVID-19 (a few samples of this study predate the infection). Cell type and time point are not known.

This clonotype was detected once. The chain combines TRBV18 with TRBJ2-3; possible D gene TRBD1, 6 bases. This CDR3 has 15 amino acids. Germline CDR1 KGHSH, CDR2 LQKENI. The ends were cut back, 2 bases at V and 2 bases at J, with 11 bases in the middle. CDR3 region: CASSPTGHITDTQYF. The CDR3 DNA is TGTGCCAGCTCACCAACGGGACATATCACAGATACGCAGTATTTT.

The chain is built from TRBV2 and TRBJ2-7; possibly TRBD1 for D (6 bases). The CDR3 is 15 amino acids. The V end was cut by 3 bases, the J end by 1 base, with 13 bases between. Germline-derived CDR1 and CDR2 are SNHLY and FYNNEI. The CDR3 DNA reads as TGTGCCAGCAGTGATGTTATAGGGGGATCCTACGAGCAGTACTTC. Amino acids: CASSDVIGGSYEQYF. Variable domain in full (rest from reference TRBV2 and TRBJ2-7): EPEVTQTPSHQVTQMGQEVILRCVPISNHLYFYWYRQILGQKVEFLVSFYNNEISEKSEIFDDQFSVERPDGSNFTLKIRSTKLEDSAMYFCASSDVIGGSYEQYFGPGTRLTVT.

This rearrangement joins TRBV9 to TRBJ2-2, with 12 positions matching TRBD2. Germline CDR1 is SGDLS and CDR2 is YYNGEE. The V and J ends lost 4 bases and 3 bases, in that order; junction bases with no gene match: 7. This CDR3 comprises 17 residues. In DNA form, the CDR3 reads TGTGCCAGCAGCACCCCACTAGCGGGAGGCCACACCGGGGAGCTGTTTTTT. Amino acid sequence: CASSTPLAGGHTGELFF.

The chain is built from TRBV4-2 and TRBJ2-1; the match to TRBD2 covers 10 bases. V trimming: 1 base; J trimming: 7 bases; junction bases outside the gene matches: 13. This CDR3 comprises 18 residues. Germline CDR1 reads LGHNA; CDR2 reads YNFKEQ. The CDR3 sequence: CASSQVESPGTSVNEQFF. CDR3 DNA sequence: TGTGCCAGCAGCCAAGTGGAGAGCCCCGGGACTAGCGTGAATGAGCAGTTCTTC.

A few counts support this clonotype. The CDR3 region is CASSQTGGQYF. The DNA of the CDR3 is TGTGCCAGCAGCCAGACAGGGGGGCAGTACTTC. The rearrangement uses TRBV3-1 and TRBJ2-7; TRBD1 matches at 9 bases. Trimming removed 3 bases from V and 9 bases from J; junction bases left unmatched: 0. Germline CDR1 is LGHDT and CDR2 is YNNKEL (reference sequence). CDR3 length: 11 residues.

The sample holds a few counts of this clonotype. The CDR3: CASSVRGNNEQFF. Here the CDR3 DNA reads TGTGCCAGCAGCGTAAGAGGCAACAATGAGCAGTTCTTC. This chain connects TRBV7-8 to TRBJ2-1; no clear D. The V gene's germline CDR1 is SGHVS and CDR2 FQNEAQ. This CDR3 is built from 13 residues. Deletions cut 5 bases from V and 5 bases from J, with 10 bases between.

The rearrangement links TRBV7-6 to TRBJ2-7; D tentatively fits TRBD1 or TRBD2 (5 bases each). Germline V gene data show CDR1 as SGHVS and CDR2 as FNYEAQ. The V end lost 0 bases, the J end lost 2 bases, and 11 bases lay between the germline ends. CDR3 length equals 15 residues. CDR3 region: CASSLAPGPTYEQYF. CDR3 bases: TGTGCCAGCAGCTTAGCGCCGGGACCTACCTACGAGCAGTACTTC.

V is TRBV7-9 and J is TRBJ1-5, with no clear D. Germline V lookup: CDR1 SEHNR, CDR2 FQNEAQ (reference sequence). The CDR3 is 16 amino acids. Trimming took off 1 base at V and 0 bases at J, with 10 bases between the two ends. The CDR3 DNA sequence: TGTGCCAGCAGCTTAGGGGCTGACCATAGCAATCAGCCCCAGCATTTT. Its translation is CASSLGADHSNQPQHF.

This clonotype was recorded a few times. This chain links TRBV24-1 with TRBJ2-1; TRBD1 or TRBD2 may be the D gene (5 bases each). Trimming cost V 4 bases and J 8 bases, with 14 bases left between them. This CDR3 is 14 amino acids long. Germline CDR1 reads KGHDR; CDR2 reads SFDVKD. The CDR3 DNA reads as TGTGCCACCAGTGACCTGGGACCGGGCGATGAGCAGTTCTTC. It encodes CATSDLGPGDEQFF.

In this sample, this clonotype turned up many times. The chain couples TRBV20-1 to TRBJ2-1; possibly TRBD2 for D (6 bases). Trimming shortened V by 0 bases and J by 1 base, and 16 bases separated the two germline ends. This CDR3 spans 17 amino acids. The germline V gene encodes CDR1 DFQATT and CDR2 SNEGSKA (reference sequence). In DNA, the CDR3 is TGCAGTGCTAGAGACTTACCCCGGGACTCGTCCTACAATGAGCAGTTCTTC. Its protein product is CSARDLPRDSSYNEQFF.

The CDR3 sequence is CASSTEGTEAFF. The CDR3 DNA reads as TGTGCCAGCAGCACAGAGGGCACTGAAGCTTTCTTT. The chain employs TRBV7-6 and TRBJ1-1; D remains unclear. This CDR3 has 12 residues. V shed 5 bases and J shed 4 bases, with 8 bases lying between them. Per the germline V gene, CDR1 is SGHVS and CDR2 is FNYEAQ.

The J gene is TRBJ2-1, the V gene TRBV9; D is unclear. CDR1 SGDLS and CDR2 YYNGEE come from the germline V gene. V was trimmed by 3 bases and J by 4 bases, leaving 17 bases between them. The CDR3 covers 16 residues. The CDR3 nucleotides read TGTGCCAGCAGCGCCACCTTGACGGGCTTATACAATGAGCAGTTCTTC. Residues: CASSATLTGLYNEQFF.

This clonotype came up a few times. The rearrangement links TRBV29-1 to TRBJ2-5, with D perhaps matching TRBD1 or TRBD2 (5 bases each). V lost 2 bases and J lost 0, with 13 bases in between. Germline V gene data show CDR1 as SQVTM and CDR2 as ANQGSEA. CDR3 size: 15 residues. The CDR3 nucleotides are TGCAGCGTTGAATACGGGACCACGTACCAAGAGACCCAGTACTTC. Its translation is CSVEYGTTYQETQYF.

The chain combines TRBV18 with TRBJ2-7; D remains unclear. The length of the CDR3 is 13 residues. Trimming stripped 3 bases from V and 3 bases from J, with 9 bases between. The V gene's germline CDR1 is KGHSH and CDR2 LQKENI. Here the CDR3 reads CASSPTELYEQYF. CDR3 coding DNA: TGTGCCAGCTCACCTACGGAGCTCTACGAGCAGTACTTC.

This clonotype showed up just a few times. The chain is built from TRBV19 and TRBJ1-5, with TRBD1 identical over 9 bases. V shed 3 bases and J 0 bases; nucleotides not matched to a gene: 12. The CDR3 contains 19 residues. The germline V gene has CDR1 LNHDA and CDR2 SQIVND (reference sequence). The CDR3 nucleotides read TGTGCCAGTAGTATGGATGGGACAGGGCATCTCGATAGCAATCAGCCCCAGCATTTT. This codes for CASSMDGTGHLDSNQPQHF.

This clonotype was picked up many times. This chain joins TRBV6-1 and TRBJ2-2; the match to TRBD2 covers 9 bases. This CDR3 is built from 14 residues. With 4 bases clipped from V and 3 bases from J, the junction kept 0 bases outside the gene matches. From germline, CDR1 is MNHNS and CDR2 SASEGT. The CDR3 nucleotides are TGTGCCAGCAGTGGACTAGCGGACACCGGGGAGCTGTTTTTT. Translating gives CASSGLADTGELFF.

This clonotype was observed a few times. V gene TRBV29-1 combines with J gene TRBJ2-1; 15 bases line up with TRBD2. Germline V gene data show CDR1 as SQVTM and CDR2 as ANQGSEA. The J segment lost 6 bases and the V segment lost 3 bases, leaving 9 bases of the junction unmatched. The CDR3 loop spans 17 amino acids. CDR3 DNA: TGCAGCGTTGAGGGACTAGCGGGAGGAAGACTACGCAATGAGCAGTTCTTC. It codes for CSVEGLAGGRLRNEQFF.

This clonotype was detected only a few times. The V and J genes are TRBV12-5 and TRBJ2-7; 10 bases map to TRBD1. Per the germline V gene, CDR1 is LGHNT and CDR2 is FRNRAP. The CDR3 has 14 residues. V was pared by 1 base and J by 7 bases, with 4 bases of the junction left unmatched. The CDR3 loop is CASGLATGGLEQYF. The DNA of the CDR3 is TGTGCTAGTGGTTTGGCGACAGGGGGCCTGGAGCAGTACTTC.